This record concerns one T cell receptor beta chain sequence. Germline V gives CDR1 SEHNR, CDR2 FQNEAQ (reference sequence). The CDR3 is 12 residues long. V dropped 5 bases and J dropped 4 bases, with 7 bases sitting between them. This sample stems from a study of blood T cell repertoires in COVID-19. It was during active infection that Seattle patients were enrolled and then longitudinally followed. TCRdb's copy holds only in-frame clones and misses some; the assay was immunoSEQ multiplex PCR. The sample includes a few hundred thousand clones, around 82% of them seen just once. This chain joins TRBV7-9 and TRBJ2-3; no firm D call. Sequencing was carried out using peripheral blood. The receptor was isolated from a human donor with COVID-19, enrolled during active disease. The donor label of this sample is uncertain. CDR3 in DNA: TGTGCCAGCAGCCCCTCGGCAGATACGCAGTATTTT. This translates into CASSPSADTQYF.